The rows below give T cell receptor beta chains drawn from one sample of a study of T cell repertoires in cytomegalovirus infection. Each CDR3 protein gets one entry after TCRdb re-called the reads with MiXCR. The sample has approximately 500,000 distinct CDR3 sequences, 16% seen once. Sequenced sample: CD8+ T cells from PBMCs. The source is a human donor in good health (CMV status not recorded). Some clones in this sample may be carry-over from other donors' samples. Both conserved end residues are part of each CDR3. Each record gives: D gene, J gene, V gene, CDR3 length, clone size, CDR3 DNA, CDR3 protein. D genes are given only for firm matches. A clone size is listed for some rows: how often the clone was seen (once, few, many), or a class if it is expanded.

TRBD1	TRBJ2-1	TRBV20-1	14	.	TGCAGTGCTTCGGACAGGGTGGGGTTTGATGAGCAGTTCTTC	CSASDRVGFDEQFF
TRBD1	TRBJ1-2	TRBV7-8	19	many	TGTGCCAGCAGCTTAACAATAACAGGGGGCCTTCTCTTAGGCGGGGGCTACACCTTC	CASSLTITGGLLLGGGYTF
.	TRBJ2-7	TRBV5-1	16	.	TGCGCCAGCAGCTTGGATCAGGTTGGGCTATCCTACGAGCAGTACTTC	CASSLDQVGLSYEQYF
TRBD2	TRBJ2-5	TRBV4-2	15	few	TGTGCCAGCAGCCCTTTAGCGGGAGGGAAAGAGACCCAGTACTTC	CASSPLAGGKETQYF
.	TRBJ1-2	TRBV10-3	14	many	TGTGCCATCAGTGAAAGGACGGGAAGGCTCGGCTACACCTTC	CAISERTGRLGYTF
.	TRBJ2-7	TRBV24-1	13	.	TGTGCCACCAAAGACAGTTCGGCGGTAGAGCAGTACTTC	CATKDSSAVEQYF
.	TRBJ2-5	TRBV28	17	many	TGTGCCAGCAGTCGACGGGGGCGGGGAGCGAGGGGAGAGACCCAGTACTTC	CASSRRGRGARGETQYF
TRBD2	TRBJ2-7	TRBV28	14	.	TGTGCCAGCAGTCTTAGCGGGAGGGACGACGAGCAGTACTTC	CASSLSGRDDEQYF
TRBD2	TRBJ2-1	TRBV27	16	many	TGTGCCAGCAGTCCCAGCGGGGGGGAAACCTACAATGAGCAGTTCTTC	CASSPSGGETYNEQFF
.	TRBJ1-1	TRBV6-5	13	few	TGTGCCAGCAACCTAAAGGGGAGCGCTGAAGCTTTCTTT	CASNLKGSAEAFF
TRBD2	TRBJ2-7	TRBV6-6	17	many	TGTGCCAGCAGTTACCCGACTAGCGGGGGGATTTCCTACGAGCAGTACTTC	CASSYPTSGGISYEQYF
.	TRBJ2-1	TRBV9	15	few	TGTGCCAGCAGCGTAGCTCAAGGGCCTAGGGATGAGCAGTTCTTC	CASSVAQGPRDEQFF
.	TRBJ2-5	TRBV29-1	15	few	TGCAGCGTTGAAGGGCTTTTGGTTGGCCAAGAGACCCAGTACTTC	CSVEGLLVGQETQYF
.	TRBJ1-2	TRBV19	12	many	TGTGCCAGTAGTCTCCGGAACTATGGCTACACCTTC	CASSLRNYGYTF
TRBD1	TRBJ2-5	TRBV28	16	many	TGTGCCAGCAGTTATCCCTGGACAGGGGACCAAGAGACCCAGTACTTC	CASSYPWTGDQETQYF
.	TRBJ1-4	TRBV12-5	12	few	TGTGCTAGTGGTTTGGGCACGGAGGGTCTGTTTTTT	CASGLGTEGLFF
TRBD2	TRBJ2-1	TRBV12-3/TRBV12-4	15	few	TGTGCCAGCAGTTTAGGCGCGGGAGGAAGCAATGAGCAGTTCTTC	CASSLGAGGSNEQFF
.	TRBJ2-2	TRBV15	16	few	TGTGCCACCAGCAGTGGGGGGACAGCGCTGACCGGGGAGCTGTTTTTT	CATSSGGTALTGELFF
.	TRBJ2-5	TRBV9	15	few	TGTGCCAGCAGCCCTTACTCTAGCTTCCAAGAGACCCAGTACTTC	CASSPYSSFQETQYF
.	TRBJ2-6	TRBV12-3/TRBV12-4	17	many	TGTGCCAGCAGTTTGGCCAGGCGAGACTCTGGGGCCAACGTCCTGACTTTC	CASSLARRDSGANVLTF
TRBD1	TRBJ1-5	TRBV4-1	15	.	TGCGCCAGCAGCCAGACAGGGGACAACAATCAGCCCCAGCATTTT	CASSQTGDNNQPQHF
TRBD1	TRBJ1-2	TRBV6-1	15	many	TGTGCCAGCAGTATCGGGACAGGGGGGAACTATGGCTACACCTTC	CASSIGTGGNYGYTF
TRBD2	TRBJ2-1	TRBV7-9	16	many	TGTGCCAGCAAAGACCCACTAGCGGGCACATACAATGAGCAGTTCTTC	CASKDPLAGTYNEQFF
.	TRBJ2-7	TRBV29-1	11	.	TGCAGCGTTGGAGGGGACTACGAGCAGTACTTC	CSVGGDYEQYF
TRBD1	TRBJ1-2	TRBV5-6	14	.	TGTGCCAGCAGCTTGGCAGGGGGCGCTCTTGGCTACACCTTC	CASSLAGGALGYTF
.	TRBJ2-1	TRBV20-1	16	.	TGCAGTGCTAGATGGACGCCAGGGTCCTCCTACAATGAGCAGTTCTTC	CSARWTPGSSYNEQFF
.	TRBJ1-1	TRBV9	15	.	TGTGCCAGCAGCGTAGCTATTGGGAAGGGCACTGAAGCTTTCTTT	CASSVAIGKGTEAFF